This entry lists 3 T cell receptor beta chains sequenced from one sample in a study of blood T cells in healthy people across ages (dated by TCRdb to about 2015). Receptor amplification or capture employed 5' RACE. For sequencing, an Illumina HiSeq 2500 was employed. The second PCR ran for about 6 to 12 cycles and used a J-beta primer mix along with a sample-barcoded 5' primer. TCRdb trimmed public reads at Q25 via fastp, called clones via MiXCR and kept in-frame beta chains. A single entry per CDR3 protein holds the most common genes and DNA from its merged rows. This sample is represented by some 1.7 million distinct CDR3 sequences; over 25% of them were singletons. The leading ten clones occupy 7.7% of the sample. Input material: blood. These receptors were obtained from a woman aged 25 to 45 in good health.

The J gene is TRBJ1-5, the V gene TRBV6-1; D is perhaps TRBD1 (5 bases). The CDR3 runs to 16 residues. The V end was cut by 8 bases, the J end by 3 bases, with 20 bases between. Germline V gene lookup returns CDR1 MNHNS and CDR2 SASEGT. The CDR3 sequence is CASVSGTPTHNQPQHF. In nucleotides, the CDR3 is TGTGCCAGCGTGTCGGGGACTCCCACTCACAATCAGCCCCAGCATTTT.

In its sample, this clonotype was seen many times. The gene calls are TRBV20-1 and TRBJ2-7, with TRBD2 matching 12 bases. The CDR3 contains 17 residues. V dropped 5 bases and J dropped 4; count of bases not matched to a gene: 15. From germline, CDR1 is DFQATT and CDR2 SNEGSKA (reference sequence). The CDR3 loop is CSAHPTRLAGASYEQYF. The CDR3 DNA reads as TGCAGTGCTCACCCAACTAGACTAGCGGGAGCCTCGTACGAGCAGTACTTC.

Many counts were recorded for this clonotype. The V call is TRBV20-1, the J call TRBJ2-1; TRBD2 matches 11 bases. Germline assignment: CDR1 DFQATT and CDR2 SNEGSKA (reference sequence). The CDR3 covers 16 residues. J was trimmed by 6 bases and V by 3 bases; bases with no gene match: 10. The chain's CDR3 is CSASLALAGGRNEQFF. In DNA form, the CDR3 reads TGCAGTGCTAGCTTAGCTCTAGCGGGAGGTCGCAATGAGCAGTTCTTC.